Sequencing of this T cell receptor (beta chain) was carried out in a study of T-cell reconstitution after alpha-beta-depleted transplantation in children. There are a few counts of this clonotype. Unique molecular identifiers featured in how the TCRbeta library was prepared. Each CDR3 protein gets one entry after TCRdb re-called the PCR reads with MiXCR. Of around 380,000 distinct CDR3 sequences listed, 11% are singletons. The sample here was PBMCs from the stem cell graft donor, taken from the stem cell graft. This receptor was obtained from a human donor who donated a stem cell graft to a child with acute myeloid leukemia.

CDR3 in amino acids: CSARVDIIHEQYF. In DNA form, the CDR3 reads TGCAGTGCTAGAGTAGACATTATCCACGAGCAGTACTTC. The chain uses TRBV20-1 and TRBJ2-7; no clear D. The V gene lost 1 base and the J gene lost 5 bases, with 12 bases spanning the gap. The CDR3 is made up of 13 amino acids. CDR1 DFQATT and CDR2 SNEGSKA come from the germline V gene (reference sequence).